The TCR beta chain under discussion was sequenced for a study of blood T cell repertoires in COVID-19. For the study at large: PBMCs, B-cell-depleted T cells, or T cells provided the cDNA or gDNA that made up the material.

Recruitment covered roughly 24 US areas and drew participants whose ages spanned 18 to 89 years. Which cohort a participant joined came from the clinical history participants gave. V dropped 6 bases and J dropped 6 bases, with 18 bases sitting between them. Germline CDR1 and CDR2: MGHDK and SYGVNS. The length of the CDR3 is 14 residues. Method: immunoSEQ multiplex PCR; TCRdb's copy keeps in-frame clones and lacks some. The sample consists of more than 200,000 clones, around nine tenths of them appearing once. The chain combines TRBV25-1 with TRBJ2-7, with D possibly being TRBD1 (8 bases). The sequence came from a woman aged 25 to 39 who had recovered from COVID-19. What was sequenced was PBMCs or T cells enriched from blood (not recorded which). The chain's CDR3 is CASSLTGGVREQYF. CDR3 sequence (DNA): TGTGCCAGCAGCCTTACAGGGGGGGTGCGCGAGCAGTACTTC.